Reported below is one T cell receptor (beta chain). Its antigen is currently unknown. This entry belongs to a study of human T cells and chemical hapten exposure. The study, taken as a whole, reports: Alopecia in all donors means immunity may differ from healthy individuals.

MiXCR, run by TCRdb on the RACE reads, gives a single entry per CDR3 protein. The sample carries roughly 51,000 distinct CDR3 sequences, over 9% recorded once. As for time point: pre-sensitization, week 0. Treatment meaning: therapeutic diphenylcyclopropenone sensitization with weekly scalp DPC. Samples of blood were obtained prior to the application of each patch test. The CDR3 is 15 residues long. The V gene's germline CDR1 is MDHEN and CDR2 SYDVKM. V lost 5 bases to trimming and J lost 9 bases; unmatched junction nucleotides: 15. The chain is built from TRBV28 and TRBJ1-1; TRBD1 matches 7 bases. The receptor was isolated from a middle-aged man with alopecia areata. Some clones in this sample may be carry-over from other donors' samples. Sequencing used whole blood, obtained in connection with sensitization to the hapten diphenylcyclopropenone (DPC). In DNA, the CDR3 is TGTGCCAGCAGTGCATACAGGGACAGCCGAAAAAAAGCTTTCTTT. As protein: CASSAYRDSRKKAFF. Full variable domain (outside the CDR3, taken from reference TRBV28 and TRBJ1-1): DVKVTQSSRYLVKRTGEKVFLECVQDMDHENMFWYRQDPGLGLRLIYFSYDVKMKEKGDIPEGYSVSREKKERFSLILESASTNQTSMYLCASSAYRDSRKKAFFGQGTRLTVV.